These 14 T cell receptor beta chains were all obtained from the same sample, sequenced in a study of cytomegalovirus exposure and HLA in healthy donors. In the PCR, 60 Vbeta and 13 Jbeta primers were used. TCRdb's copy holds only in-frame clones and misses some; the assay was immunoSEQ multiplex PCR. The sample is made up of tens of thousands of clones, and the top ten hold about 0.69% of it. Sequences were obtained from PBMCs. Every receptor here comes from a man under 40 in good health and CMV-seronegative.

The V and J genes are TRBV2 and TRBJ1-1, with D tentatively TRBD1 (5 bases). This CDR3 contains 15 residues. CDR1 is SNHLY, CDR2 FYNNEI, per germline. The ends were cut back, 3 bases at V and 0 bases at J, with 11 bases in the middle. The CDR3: CASSDSQTVNTEAFF. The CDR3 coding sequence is TGTGCCAGCAGTGACTCTCAGACAGTGAACACTGAAGCTTTCTTT.

The CDR3 DNA reads as TGTGCCAGCAGCTTAGGTAGGGGTTCGGAGACCCAGTACTTC. It yields the protein CASSLGRGSETQYF. The chain links TRBV7-8 to TRBJ2-5, with a tentative D call TRBD1 (5 bases). CDR1 is SGHVS and CDR2 is FQNEAQ in the germline V gene. The CDR3 spans 14 residues. V was cut by 1 base and J by 5 bases, with 11 bases left in between.

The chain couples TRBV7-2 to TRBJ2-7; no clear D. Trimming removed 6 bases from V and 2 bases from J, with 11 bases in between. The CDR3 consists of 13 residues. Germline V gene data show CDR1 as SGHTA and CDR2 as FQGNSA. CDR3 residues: CASSYTSPYEQYF. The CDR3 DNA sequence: TGTGCCAGCAGTTACACCTCGCCCTACGAGCAGTACTTC.

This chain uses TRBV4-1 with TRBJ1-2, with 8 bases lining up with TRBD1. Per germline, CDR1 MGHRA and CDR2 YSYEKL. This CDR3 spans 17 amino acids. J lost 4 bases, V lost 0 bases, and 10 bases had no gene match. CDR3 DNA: TGCGCCAGCAGCCAAGAGTATTGGACAGGGCAATTCTATGGCTACACCTTC. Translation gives CASSQEYWTGQFYGYTF.

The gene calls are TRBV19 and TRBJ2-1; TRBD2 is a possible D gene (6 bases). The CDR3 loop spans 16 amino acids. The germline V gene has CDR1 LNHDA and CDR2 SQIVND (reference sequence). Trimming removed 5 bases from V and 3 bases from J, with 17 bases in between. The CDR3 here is CASSPSWRVIYNEQFF. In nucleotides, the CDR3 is TGTGCCAGTAGTCCGTCGTGGAGGGTAATCTACAATGAGCAGTTCTTC.

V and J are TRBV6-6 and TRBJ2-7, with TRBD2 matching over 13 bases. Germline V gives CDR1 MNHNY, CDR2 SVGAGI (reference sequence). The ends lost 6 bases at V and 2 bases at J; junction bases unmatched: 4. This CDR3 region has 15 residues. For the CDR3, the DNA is TGTGCCAGCAGGGGGACTAGCGGGATCCCCTACGAGCAGTACTTC. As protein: CASRGTSGIPYEQYF.

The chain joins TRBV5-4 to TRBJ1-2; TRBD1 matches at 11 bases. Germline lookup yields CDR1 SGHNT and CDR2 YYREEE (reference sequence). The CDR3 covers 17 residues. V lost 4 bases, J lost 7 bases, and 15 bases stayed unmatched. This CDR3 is CASSPTAGTGGFSGYTF. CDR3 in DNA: TGTGCCAGCAGCCCGACCGCCGGGACAGGGGGGTTTAGTGGCTACACCTTC.

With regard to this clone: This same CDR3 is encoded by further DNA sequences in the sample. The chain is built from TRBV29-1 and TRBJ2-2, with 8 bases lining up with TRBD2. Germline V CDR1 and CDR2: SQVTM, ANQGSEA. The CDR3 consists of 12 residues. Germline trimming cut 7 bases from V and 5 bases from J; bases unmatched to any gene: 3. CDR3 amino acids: CSGRLATGELFF. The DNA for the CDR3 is TGCAGCGGCCGACTAGCGACCGGGGAGCTGTTTTTT.

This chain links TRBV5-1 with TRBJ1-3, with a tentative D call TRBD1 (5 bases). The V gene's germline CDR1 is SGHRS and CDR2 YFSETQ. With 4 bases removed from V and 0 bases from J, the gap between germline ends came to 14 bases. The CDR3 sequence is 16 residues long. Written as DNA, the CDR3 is TGCGCCAGCAGCGCCAGGGAACCTTACTCTGGAAACACCATATATTTT. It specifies CASSAREPYSGNTIYF.

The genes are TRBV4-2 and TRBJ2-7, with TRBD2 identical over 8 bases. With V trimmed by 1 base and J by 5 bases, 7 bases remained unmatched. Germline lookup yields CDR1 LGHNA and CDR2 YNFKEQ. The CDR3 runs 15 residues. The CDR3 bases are TGTGCCAGCAGCCAAGGCATCCGGGAGGGGCACGAGCAGTACTTC. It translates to CASSQGIREGHEQYF.

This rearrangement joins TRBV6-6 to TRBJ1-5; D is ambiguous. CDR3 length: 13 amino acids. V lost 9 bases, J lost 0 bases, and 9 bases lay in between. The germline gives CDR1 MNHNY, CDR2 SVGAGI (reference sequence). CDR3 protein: CASTGYSNQPQHF. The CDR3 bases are TGTGCCAGTACGGGTTATAGCAATCAGCCCCAGCATTTT.

Written as DNA, the CDR3 is TGTGCCAGCGGAGGGGCGATGAACACTGAAGCTTTCTTT. Its translation: CASGGAMNTEAFF. This sequence joins TRBV6-1 and TRBJ1-1, with D possibly TRBD1 on 5 matching bases. Per germline, CDR1 MNHNS and CDR2 SASEGT. This CDR3 has 13 amino acids. The V end lost 8 bases, the J end lost 0 bases, and 10 bases lay between the germline ends.

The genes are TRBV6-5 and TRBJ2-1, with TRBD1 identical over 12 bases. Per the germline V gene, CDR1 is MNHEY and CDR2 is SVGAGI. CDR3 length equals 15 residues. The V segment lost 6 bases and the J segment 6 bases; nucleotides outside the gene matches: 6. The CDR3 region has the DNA TGTGCCAGCAGGGACGGGACAGGGGGCCTCAATGAGCAGTTCTTC. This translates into CASRDGTGGLNEQFF.

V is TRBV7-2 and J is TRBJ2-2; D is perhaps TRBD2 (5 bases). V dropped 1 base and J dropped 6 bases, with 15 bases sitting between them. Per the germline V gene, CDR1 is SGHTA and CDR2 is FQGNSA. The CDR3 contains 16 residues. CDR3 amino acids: CASSLGVGMDSGELFF. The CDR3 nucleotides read TGTGCCAGCAGCTTAGGGGTAGGGATGGACTCCGGGGAGCTGTTTTTT.